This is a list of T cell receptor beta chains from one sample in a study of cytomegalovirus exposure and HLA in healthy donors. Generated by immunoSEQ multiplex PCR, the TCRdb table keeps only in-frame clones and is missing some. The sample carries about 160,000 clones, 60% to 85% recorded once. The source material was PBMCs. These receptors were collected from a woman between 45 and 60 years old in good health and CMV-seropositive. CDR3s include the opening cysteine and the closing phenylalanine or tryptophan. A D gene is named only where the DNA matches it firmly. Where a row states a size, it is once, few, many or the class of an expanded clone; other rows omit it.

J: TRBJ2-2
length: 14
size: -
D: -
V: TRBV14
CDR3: CASSLWRGDGELFF
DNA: TGTGCCAGCAGCCTATGGCGGGGCGACGGGGAGCTGTTTTTT

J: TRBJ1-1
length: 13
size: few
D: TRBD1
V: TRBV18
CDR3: CASSPDRETEAFF
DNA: TGTGCCAGCTCACCAGACAGGGAGACTGAAGCTTTCTTT

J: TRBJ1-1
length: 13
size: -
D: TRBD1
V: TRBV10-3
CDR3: CAIRDRPYTEAFF
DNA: TGTGCCATCCGGGACAGACCTTACACTGAAGCTTTCTTT

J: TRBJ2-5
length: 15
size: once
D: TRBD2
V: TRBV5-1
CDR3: CASSPSGGNQESQYF
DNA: TGCGCCAGCAGCCCCAGCGGGGGCAATCAAGAGTCCCAGTACTTC

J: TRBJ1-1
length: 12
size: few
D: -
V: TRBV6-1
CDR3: CASTLLNTEAFF
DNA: TGTGCCAGCACCCTTTTGAACACTGAAGCTTTCTTT

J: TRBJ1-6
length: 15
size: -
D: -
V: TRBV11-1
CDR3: CASSLSDSSNSPLHF
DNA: TGTGCCAGCAGCTTATCCGACAGTAGTAATTCACCCCTCCACTTT

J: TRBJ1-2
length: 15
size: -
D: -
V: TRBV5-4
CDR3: CASSLSGATNYGYTF
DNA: TGTGCCAGCAGCTTGAGCGGGGCTACTAACTATGGCTACACCTTC

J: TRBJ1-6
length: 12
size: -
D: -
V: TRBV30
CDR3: CAWSVPGSPLHF
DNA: TGTGCCTGGAGTGTACCAGGATCACCCCTCCACTTT

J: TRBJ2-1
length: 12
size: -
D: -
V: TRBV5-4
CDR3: CASSAEGDEQFF
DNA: TGTGCCAGCAGCGCCGAAGGGGATGAGCAGTTCTTC

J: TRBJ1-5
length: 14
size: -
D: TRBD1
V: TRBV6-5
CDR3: CASSSGQGNQPQHF
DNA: TGTGCCAGCAGCTCCGGACAGGGCAATCAGCCCCAGCATTTT

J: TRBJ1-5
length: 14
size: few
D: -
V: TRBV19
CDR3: CASSERLFPQPQHF
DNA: TGTGCCAGTAGTGAGAGACTGTTTCCTCAGCCCCAGCATTTT